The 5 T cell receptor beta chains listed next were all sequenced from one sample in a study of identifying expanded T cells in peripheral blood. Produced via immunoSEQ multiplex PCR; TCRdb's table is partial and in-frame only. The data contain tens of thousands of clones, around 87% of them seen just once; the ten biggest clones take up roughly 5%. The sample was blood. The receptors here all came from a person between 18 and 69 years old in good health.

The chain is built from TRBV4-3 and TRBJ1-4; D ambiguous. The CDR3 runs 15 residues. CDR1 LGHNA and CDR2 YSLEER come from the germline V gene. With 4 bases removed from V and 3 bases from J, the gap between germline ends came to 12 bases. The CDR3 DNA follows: TGCGCCAGCAGCCCTCAAGGGCGGGCTAATGAAAAACTGTTTTTT. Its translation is CASSPQGRANEKLFF.

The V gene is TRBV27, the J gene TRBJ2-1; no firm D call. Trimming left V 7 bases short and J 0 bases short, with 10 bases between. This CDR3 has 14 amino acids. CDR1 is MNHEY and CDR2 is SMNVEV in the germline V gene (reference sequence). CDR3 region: CASMSLSSYNEQFF. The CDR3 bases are TGTGCCAGCATGTCCTTGAGCTCCTACAATGAGCAGTTCTTC.

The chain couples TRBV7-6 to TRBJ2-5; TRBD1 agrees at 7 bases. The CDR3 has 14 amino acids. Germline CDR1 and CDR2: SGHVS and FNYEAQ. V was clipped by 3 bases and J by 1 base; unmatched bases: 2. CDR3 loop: CASSLGTAQETQYF. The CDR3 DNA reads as TGTGCCAGCAGCTTGGGGACAGCCCAAGAGACCCAGTACTTC.

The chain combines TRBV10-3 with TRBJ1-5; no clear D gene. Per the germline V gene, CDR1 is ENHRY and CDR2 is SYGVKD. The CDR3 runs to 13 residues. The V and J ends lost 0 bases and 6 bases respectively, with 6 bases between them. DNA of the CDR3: TGTGCCATCAGTGAGTCGAGGGCTCAGCCCCAGCATTTT. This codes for CAISESRAQPQHF.

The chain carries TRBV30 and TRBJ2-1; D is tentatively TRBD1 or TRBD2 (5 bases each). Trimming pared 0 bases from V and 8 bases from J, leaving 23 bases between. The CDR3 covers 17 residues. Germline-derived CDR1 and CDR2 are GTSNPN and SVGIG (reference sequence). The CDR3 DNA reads TGTGCCTGGAGTGTACTTCGGACACTCAGAGGGGACGATGAGCAGTTCTTC. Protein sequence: CAWSVLRTLRGDDEQFF.